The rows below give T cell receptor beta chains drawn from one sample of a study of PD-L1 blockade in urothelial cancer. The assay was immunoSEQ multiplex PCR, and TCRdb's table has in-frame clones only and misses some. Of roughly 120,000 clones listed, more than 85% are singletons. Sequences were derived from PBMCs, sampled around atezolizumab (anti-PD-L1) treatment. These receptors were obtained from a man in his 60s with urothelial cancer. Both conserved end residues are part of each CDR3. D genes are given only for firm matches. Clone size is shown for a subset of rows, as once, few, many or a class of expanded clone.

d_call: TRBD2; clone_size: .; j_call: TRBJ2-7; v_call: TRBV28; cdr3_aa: CASQGGGRAHEQYF; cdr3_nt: TGTGCCAGTCAGGGTGGCGGGAGGGCCCACGAGCAGTACTTC
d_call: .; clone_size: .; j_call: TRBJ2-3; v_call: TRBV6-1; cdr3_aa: CASSDPWRLEGTDTQYF; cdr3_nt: TGTGCCAGCAGTGACCCCTGGCGGTTGGAGGGGACAGATACGCAGTATTTT
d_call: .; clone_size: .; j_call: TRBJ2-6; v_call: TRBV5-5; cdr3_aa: CASSLEGAGANVLTF; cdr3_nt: TGTGCCAGCAGCCTAGAGGGGGCTGGGGCCAACGTCCTGACTTTC
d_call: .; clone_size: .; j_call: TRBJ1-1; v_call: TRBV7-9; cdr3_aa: CASSPGGAEAFF; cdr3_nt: TGTGCCAGCAGCCCAGGAGGCGCTGAAGCTTTCTTT
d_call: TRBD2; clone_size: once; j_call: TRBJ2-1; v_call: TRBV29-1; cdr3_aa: CSVEARRLAAGEQFF; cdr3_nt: TGCAGCGTTGAGGCGCGTAGACTAGCGGCGGGGGAGCAGTTCTTC
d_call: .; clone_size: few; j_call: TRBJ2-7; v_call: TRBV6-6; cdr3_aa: CASSTRDEQYF; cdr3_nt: TGTGCCAGCAGTACCCGGGACGAGCAGTACTTC
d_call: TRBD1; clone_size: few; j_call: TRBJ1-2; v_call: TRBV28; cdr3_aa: CASSYGQGAEGYTF; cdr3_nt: TGTGCCAGCAGTTACGGACAGGGGGCGGAGGGCTACACCTTC
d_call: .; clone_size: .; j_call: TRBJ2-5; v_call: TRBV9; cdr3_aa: CASSVEARPQETQYF; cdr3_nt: TGTGCCAGCAGCGTTGAAGCGAGACCCCAAGAGACCCAGTACTTC
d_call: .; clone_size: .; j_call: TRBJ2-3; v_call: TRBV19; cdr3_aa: CASSIPGSTDTQYF; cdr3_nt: TGTGCCAGTAGTATCCCCGGGTCCACAGATACGCAGTATTTT
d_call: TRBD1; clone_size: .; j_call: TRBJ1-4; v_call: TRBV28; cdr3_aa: CASSLSDRGRKLFF; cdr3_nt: TGTGCCAGCAGTTTATCCGACAGGGGGAGAAAACTGTTTTTT
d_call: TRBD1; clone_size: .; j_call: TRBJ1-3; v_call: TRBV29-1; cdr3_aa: CSVAPTGTGGNTIYF; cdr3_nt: TGCAGCGTCGCCCCTACCGGGACAGGAGGAAACACCATATATTTT
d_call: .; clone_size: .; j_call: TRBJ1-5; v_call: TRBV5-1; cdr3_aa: CASSLGGVQPQHF; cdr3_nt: TGCGCCAGCAGCTTAGGGGGTGTTCAGCCCCAGCATTTT
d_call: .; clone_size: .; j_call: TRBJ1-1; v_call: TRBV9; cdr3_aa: CASSKRPTRMNTEAFF; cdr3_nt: TGTGCCAGCAGCAAACGTCCGACACGCATGAACACTGAAGCTTTCTTT
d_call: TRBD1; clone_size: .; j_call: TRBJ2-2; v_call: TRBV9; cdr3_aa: CASSGGQGRPGELFF; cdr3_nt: TGTGCCAGCAGCGGCGGACAGGGGCGTCCCGGGGAGCTGTTTTTT
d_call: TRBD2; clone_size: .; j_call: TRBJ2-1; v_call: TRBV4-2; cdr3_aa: CASSQPKELAGNNEQFF; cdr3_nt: TGTGCCAGCAGCCAACCCAAGGAACTAGCGGGGAACAATGAGCAGTTCTTC
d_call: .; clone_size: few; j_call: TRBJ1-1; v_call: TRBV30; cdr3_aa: CAWVQLEAFF; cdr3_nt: TGTGCCTGGGTACAGCTTGAAGCTTTCTTT
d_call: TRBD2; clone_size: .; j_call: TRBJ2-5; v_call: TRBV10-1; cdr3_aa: CASPRLLAGQTQYF; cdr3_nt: TGCGCCAGTCCCAGACTCCTAGCGGGGCAGACCCAGTACTTC
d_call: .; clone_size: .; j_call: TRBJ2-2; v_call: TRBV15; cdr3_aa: CATSFRPNTGELFF; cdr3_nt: TGTGCCACCAGCTTTCGTCCGAACACCGGGGAGCTGTTTTTT
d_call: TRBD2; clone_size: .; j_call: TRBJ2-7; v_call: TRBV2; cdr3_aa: CASGGGAVGYEQYF; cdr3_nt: TGTGCCTCGGGGGGGGGAGCGGTGGGATACGAGCAGTACTTC
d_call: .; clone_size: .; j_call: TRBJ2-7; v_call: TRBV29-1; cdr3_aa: CSVEDSITREQYF; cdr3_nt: TGCAGCGTTGAAGATTCTATAACGAGGGAGCAGTACTTC
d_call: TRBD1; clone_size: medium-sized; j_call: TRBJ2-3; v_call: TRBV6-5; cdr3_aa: CASSSGTGGAYTQYF; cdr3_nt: TGTGCCAGCAGCTCCGGGACAGGGGGCGCATATACGCAGTATTTT
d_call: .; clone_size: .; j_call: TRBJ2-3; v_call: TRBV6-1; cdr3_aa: CASSEGGADTQYF; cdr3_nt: TGTGCCAGCAGTGAAGGGGGAGCAGATACGCAGTATTTT
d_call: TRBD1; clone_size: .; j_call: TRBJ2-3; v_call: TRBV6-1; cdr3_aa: CASSVTFTGTGGADTQYF; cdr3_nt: TGTGCCAGCAGTGTAACATTTACCGGGACAGGGGGCGCAGATACGCAGTATTTT
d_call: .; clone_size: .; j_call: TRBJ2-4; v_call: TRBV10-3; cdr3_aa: CAISEVNSNIQYF; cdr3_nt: TGTGCCATCAGTGAGGTCAACTCAAACATTCAGTACTTC
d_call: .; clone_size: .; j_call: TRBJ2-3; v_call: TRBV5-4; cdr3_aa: CASSLVGVGTDTQYF; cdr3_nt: TGTGCCAGCAGCTTGGTAGGGGTCGGCACAGATACGCAGTATTTT
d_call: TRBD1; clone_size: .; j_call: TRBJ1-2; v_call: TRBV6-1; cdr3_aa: CASSAGQGADYGYTF; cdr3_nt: TGTGCCAGCAGTGCGGGACAGGGGGCGGACTATGGCTACACCTTC
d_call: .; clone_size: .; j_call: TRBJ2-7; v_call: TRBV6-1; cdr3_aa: CASSLTVSYEQYF; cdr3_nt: TGTGCCAGCAGCTTGACAGTATCCTACGAGCAGTACTTC
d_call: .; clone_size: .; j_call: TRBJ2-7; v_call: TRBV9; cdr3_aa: CASSVVEGGEQYF; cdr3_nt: TGTGCCAGCAGCGTAGTAGAGGGCGGCGAGCAGTACTTC
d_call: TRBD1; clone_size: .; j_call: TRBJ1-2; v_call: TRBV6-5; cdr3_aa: CASRRTGGDYGYTF; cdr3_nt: TGTGCCAGCAGGCGGACAGGGGGAGACTATGGCTACACCTTC
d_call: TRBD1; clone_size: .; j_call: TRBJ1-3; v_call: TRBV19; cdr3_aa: CASSHRGPRNTIYF; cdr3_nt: TGTGCCAGTAGCCACAGGGGGCCAAGAAACACCATATATTTT
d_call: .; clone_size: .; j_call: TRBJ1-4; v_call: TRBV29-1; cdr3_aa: CSVGTQGNEKLFF; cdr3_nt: TGCAGCGTCGGGACCCAGGGGAATGAAAAACTGTTTTTT
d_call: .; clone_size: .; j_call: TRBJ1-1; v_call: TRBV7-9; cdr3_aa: CASSLGAGGREEAFF; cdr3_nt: TGTGCCAGCAGCTTAGGGGCGGGCGGGAGAGAAGAAGCTTTCTTT
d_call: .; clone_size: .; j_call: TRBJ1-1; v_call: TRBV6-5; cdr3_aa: CASSQGRGNTEAFF; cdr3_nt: TGTGCCAGCAGTCAGGGGAGAGGAAACACTGAAGCTTTCTTT
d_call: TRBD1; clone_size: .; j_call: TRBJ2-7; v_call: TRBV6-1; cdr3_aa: CASAHRGHIYEQYF; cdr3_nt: TGTGCCAGCGCCCATAGGGGGCATATCTACGAGCAGTACTTC
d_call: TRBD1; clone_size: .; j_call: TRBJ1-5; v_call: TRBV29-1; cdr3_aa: CSVRQGTDQPQHF; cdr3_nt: TGCAGCGTAAGACAGGGGACGGATCAGCCCCAGCATTTT
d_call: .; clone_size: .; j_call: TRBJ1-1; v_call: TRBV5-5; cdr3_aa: CASSLIGGLTEAFF; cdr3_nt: TGTGCCAGCAGCTTGATCGGGGGGCTAACTGAAGCTTTCTTT
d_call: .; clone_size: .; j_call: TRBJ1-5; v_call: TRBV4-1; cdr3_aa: CASSQDSVGASNQPQHF; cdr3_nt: TGCGCCAGCAGCCAAGATTCGGTGGGGGCTAGCAATCAGCCCCAGCATTTT
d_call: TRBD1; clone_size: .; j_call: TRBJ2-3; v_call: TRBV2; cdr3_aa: CASSVVPGQGSGTDTQYF; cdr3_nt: TGTGCCAGCAGTGTCGTCCCGGGACAGGGGTCGGGCACAGATACGCAGTATTTT
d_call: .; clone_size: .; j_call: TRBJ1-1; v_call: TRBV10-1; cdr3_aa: CASSCHYRDNTEAFF; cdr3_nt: TGCGCCAGCAGTTGCCACTACAGGGATAACACTGAAGCTTTCTTT
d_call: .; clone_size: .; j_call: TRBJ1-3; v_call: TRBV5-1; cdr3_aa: CASSPGHPYSGNTIYF; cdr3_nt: TGCGCCAGCAGCCCGGGTCACCCTTACTCTGGAAACACCATATATTTT
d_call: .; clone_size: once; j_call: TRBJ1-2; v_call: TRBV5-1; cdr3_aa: CASSLEGLIYGYTF; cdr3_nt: TGCGCCAGCAGCTTAGAGGGCTTGATCTATGGCTACACCTTC